The rows below give T cell receptor beta chains drawn from one sample of a study of T cells in Graves' hyperthyroidism and ophthalmopathy. TCRdb re-called the multiplex PCR reads with MiXCR, one entry per CDR3 protein. The sample consists of 400,000 to 600,000 distinct CDR3 sequences, about 20% of them appearing once. The sample consisted of blood. The source of these receptors is a man aged 18 to 30 with Graves' hyperthyroidism. The CDR3 runs from the conserved cysteine through the conserved F or W. A D gene is named only where the DNA matches it firmly. Clone size is shown for a subset of rows, as once, few, many or a class of expanded clone.

j_call	cdr3_length	d_call	v_call	clone_size	cdr3_nt	cdr3_aa
TRBJ2-7	17	.	TRBV20-1	.	TGCAGTGCTAGCCCTGGGAAGTGGGAGGACGCAACCTACGAGCAGTACTTC	CSASPGKWEDATYEQYF
TRBJ2-2	17	TRBD2	TRBV4-1	many	TGCGCCAGCAGCCATCCCTTTAGCGGGGAGAACACCGGGGAGCTGTTTTTT	CASSHPFSGENTGELFF
TRBJ1-1	15	.	TRBV6-5	many	TGTGCCAGCAGTTACTTGGGGGGTTTAGGAACTGAAGCTTTCTTT	CASSYLGGLGTEAFF
TRBJ1-5	16	.	TRBV28	.	TGTGCCAGCAGTTTCGGGCAGGGGATGAGCAATCAGCCCCAGCATTTT	CASSFGQGMSNQPQHF
TRBJ1-5	13	.	TRBV24-1	many	TGTGCCACCAGTACTTCTGACGGACAGCCCCAGCATTTT	CATSTSDGQPQHF
TRBJ1-6	16	.	TRBV5-1	few	TGCGCCAGCAGCTTGGAGTCTAGGGGATCGAATTCACCCCTCCACTTT	CASSLESRGSNSPLHF
TRBJ2-7	18	TRBD2	TRBV6-2/TRBV6-3	.	TGTGCCAGCAGTCCCCTCTCGGGAGTAGCGGGGGGGCGATACGAGCAGTACTTC	CASSPLSGVAGGRYEQYF
TRBJ2-7	14	.	TRBV18	few	TGTGCCAGCTCACCGACAGGCCGGTCGGGGGAGCAGTACTTC	CASSPTGRSGEQYF
TRBJ2-7	15	TRBD1	TRBV12-3/TRBV12-4	few	TGTGCCAGCAGTTTACAACAGGGGGCCAATTACGAGCAGTACTTC	CASSLQQGANYEQYF
TRBJ2-5	17	.	TRBV15	.	TGTGCCACCAGCGAGGGACCCTTCCGGGTTGGGGAAGAGACCCAGTACTTC	CATSEGPFRVGEETQYF
TRBJ2-5	14	.	TRBV20-1	many	TGCAGTGCTAGAGTGGCAGGGCCGCCTGGGACCCAGTACTTC	CSARVAGPPGTQYF
TRBJ1-6	14	.	TRBV19	.	TGTGCCAGTAGTATATTCCCCTTCAATTCACCCCTCCACTTT	CASSIFPFNSPLHF
TRBJ1-2	12	.	TRBV29-1	few	TGCAGCGTGGAAGACAGGAACTATGGCTACACCTTC	CSVEDRNYGYTF
TRBJ1-2	13	TRBD1	TRBV6-5	many	TGTGCCAGCAGGATTGACAGGGTCTATGGCTACACCTTC	CASRIDRVYGYTF
TRBJ2-2	16	TRBD1	TRBV9	many	TGTGCCAGCAGCGTCGGACAGGGGGCCCCGACCGGGGAGCTGTTTTTT	CASSVGQGAPTGELFF